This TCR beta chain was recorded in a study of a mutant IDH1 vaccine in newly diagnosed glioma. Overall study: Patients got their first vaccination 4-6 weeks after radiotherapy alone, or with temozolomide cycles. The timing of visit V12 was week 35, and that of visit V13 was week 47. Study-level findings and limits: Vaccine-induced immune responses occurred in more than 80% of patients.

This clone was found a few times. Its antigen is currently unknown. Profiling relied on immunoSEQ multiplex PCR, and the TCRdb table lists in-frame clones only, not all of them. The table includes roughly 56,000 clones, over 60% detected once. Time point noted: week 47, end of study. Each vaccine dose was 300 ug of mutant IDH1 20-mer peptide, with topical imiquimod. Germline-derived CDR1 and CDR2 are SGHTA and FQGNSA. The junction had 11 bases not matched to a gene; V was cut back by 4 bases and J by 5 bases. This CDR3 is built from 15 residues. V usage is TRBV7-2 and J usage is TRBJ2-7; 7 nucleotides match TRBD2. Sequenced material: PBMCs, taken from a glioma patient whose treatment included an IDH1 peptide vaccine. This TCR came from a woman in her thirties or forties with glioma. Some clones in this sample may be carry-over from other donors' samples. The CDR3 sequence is CASSSGLPGINEQYF. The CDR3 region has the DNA TGTGCCAGCAGCTCGGGACTACCTGGCATAAACGAGCAGTACTTC. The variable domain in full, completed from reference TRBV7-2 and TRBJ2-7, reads GAGVSQSPSNKVTEKGKDVELRCDPISGHTALYWYRQSLGQGLEFLIYFQGNSAPDKSGLPSDRFSAERTGGSVSTLTIQRTQQEDSAVYLCASSSGLPGINEQYFGPGTRLTVT.